A selection of T cell receptor beta chains follows, all from one sample in a study of T cells after yellow fever vaccination. TCRdb redid the calling of the 5' RACE reads with MiXCR, one entry per CDR3 protein. This sample has 500,000 to 700,000 distinct CDR3 sequences; roughly 21% occur once, and the top ten carry 13% to 15%. The sequenced sample was PBMCs, obtained 15 days after the yellow fever booster vaccination. The origin of the receptors is a man between 25 and 39 years old who received the YFV17D yellow fever vaccine. CDR3s include the opening cysteine and the closing phenylalanine or tryptophan. A D gene is named only where the DNA matches it firmly. Not every row has a clone size; where given, it reads once, few, many or a size class.

V gene	clone size	J gene	D gene	CDR3 DNA	CDR3 protein
TRBV7-9	many	TRBJ2-4	TRBD1	TGTGCCAGCAGCTTAGGGACAGGGGGCTCCAAAAACATTCAGTACTTC	CASSLGTGGSKNIQYF
TRBV20-1	NA	TRBJ2-1	TRBD2	TGCAGTGCTAGAGACCCCGGCGGGAGCTACAATGAGCAGTTCTTC	CSARDPGGSYNEQFF
TRBV5-1	few	TRBJ2-3	TRBD2	TGCGCCAGCAGCTTGGAGCTAGCGGGAGCAGATACGCAGTATTTT	CASSLELAGADTQYF
TRBV20-1	few	TRBJ2-3	NA	TGCAGTCCTGGGATCCCAGGGCCAGATACGCAGTATTTT	CSPGIPGPDTQYF
TRBV5-1	few	TRBJ2-5	TRBD1	TGCGCCAGCAGCACCGGGACAGAAGAGACCCAGTACTTC	CASSTGTEETQYF
TRBV6-1	few	TRBJ2-1	NA	TGTGCCAGCCGCGCGGGACAACGCTCCTACAATGAGCAGTTCTTC	CASRAGQRSYNEQFF
TRBV21-1	few	TRBJ1-1	NA	TGTGCCAGCAGTTCCACGAGGGCGGGAGCAACTGAAGCTTTCTTT	CASSSTRAGATEAFF
TRBV7-4	NA	TRBJ2-6	NA	TGTGCCAGCAGCTTATTAATTCAGGGGGGTACTTGGTCTGGGGCCAACGTCCTGACTTTC	CASSLLIQGGTWSGANVLTF
TRBV24-1	NA	TRBJ2-3	NA	TGTGCCACCAGTGATTTGCAAGCAGATACGCAGTATTTT	CATSDLQADTQYF
TRBV20-1	many	TRBJ1-1	TRBD1	TGCAGTGCTTTACACGGACAGGGGGGATTGGAAGCTTTCTTT	CSALHGQGGLEAFF
TRBV14	few	TRBJ2-1	NA	TGTGCCAGCAGCCAAGATTTTGGGGGAAAGCAGTTCTTC	CASSQDFGGKQFF
TRBV14	few	TRBJ2-1	TRBD2	TGTGCCAGCAGCCAAGATCCCTGGACTAGCGGGATATACAATGAGCAGTTCTTC	CASSQDPWTSGIYNEQFF
TRBV5-5	NA	TRBJ1-1	NA	TGTGCCAGCAGCCCACGGGACTCTGAAGCTTTCTTT	CASSPRDSEAFF
TRBV9	few	TRBJ2-2	NA	TGTGCCAGCAGCCCCCCAACGAACACCGGGGAGCTGTTTTTT	CASSPPTNTGELFF
TRBV7-8	NA	TRBJ2-7	NA	TGTGCCAGCACCATGGGAAGCGATAGCTCCTACGAGCAGTACTTC	CASTMGSDSSYEQYF
TRBV11-2	NA	TRBJ2-2	NA	TGTGCCAGCAGCTTAGATCCTAGGGTCGGGTCCGGGGAGCTGTTTTTT	CASSLDPRVGSGELFF
TRBV28	few	TRBJ2-6	NA	TGTGCCAGCAGTGGAATATACTCTGGGGCCAACGTCCTGACTTTC	CASSGIYSGANVLTF
TRBV20-1	NA	TRBJ2-1	TRBD2	TGCAGTGCTAGAGTAGCGGGAGGCTCGGTGCCCTTTTACAATGAGCAGTTCTTC	CSARVAGGSVPFYNEQFF
TRBV19	NA	TRBJ2-3	NA	TGTGCCAGTAGTATACCCCGGTACCCAGATACGCAGTATTTT	CASSIPRYPDTQYF
TRBV7-9	NA	TRBJ2-7	TRBD2	TGTGCCAGCAGCTTACGCGGCGGGAGTATCTCCTACGAGCAGTACTTC	CASSLRGGSISYEQYF
TRBV18	NA	TRBJ2-1	TRBD1	TGTGCCAGCTCACCACGGAGTGGACAGGCAGGCGGTGAGCAGTTCTTC	CASSPRSGQAGGEQFF
TRBV7-6	NA	TRBJ2-1	TRBD2	TGTGCCAGCAGCGCGGCCGGGACTAGCAATGAGCAGTTCTTC	CASSAAGTSNEQFF
TRBV24-1	NA	TRBJ2-1	TRBD2	TGTGCCACCAGTGGTAGCGGGTTCTACAATGAGCAGTTCTTC	CATSGSGFYNEQFF
TRBV29-1	NA	TRBJ2-1	NA	TGCAGCGTCGACCCAGGGGGGGGTGAGCAGTTCTTC	CSVDPGGGEQFF
TRBV5-1	NA	TRBJ2-3	NA	TGCGCCAGCAGCTACCTCGGGAGTAGCACAGATACGCAGTATTTT	CASSYLGSSTDTQYF
TRBV7-6	NA	TRBJ2-5	TRBD1	TGTGCCAGCAGCCGAACAGGGGTCGAGACCCAGTACTTC	CASSRTGVETQYF
TRBV5-1	NA	TRBJ2-1	NA	TGCGCCTCAACACCTAGTAACCCCCACGCGGATGAGCAGTTCTTC	CASTPSNPHADEQFF
TRBV15	few	TRBJ2-1	NA	TGTGCCACCAGCAGAGATGTTGGGGGCTACAATGAGCAGTTCTTC	CATSRDVGGYNEQFF
TRBV6-2/TRBV6-3	NA	TRBJ2-1	NA	TGTGCCAGCAGTTCCCGAGTCTACAATGAGCAGTTCTTC	CASSSRVYNEQFF
TRBV15	NA	TRBJ1-1	NA	TGTGCCACCAGCAGAGATCGCGGGAAGAACACTGAAGCTTTCTTT	CATSRDRGKNTEAFF
TRBV6-1	few	TRBJ2-1	NA	TGTGCCAGCAGTCCGACGACGACTAGTTTTCGGGAGCAGTTCTTC	CASSPTTTSFREQFF
TRBV11-2	few	TRBJ2-7	NA	TGTGCCAGCAGCTTACGAGGCCCCAGCTCCTACGAGCAGTACTTC	CASSLRGPSSYEQYF
TRBV7-9	NA	TRBJ2-5	NA	TGTGCCAGCAGCTTAGCCGCCTCAGGTGGTTGGACCCAGTACTTC	CASSLAASGGWTQYF
TRBV12-3/TRBV12-4	NA	TRBJ2-2	NA	TGTGCCAGCACCTCAGGGGAGCGAGGGAACACCGGGGAGCTGTTTTTT	CASTSGERGNTGELFF
TRBV12-3/TRBV12-4	few	TRBJ1-5	NA	TGTGCCAGCAGACGCCGGGGAGGGGAGGGCAATCAGCCCCAGCATTTT	CASRRRGGEGNQPQHF
TRBV10-3	NA	TRBJ2-7	TRBD2	TGTGCCTCACGGACTAGCGGCTACGAGCAGTACTTC	CASRTSGYEQYF
TRBV5-1	NA	TRBJ2-2	TRBD2	TGCGCCAGCAGTAATAGCGGGAGAAACACCGGGGAGCTGTTTTTT	CASSNSGRNTGELFF
TRBV5-5	NA	TRBJ2-3	NA	TGTGCCAGCAGCTGGGAAGGCACAGATACGCAGTATTTT	CASSWEGTDTQYF
TRBV6-2/TRBV6-3	NA	TRBJ2-1	NA	TGTGCCAGCAGCCCACTTTCCCGGTACAATGAGCAGTTCTTC	CASSPLSRYNEQFF
TRBV7-2	few	TRBJ2-1	TRBD2	TGTGCCAGCAGCCTAGCGGATATCTCCTACAATGAGCAGTTCTTC	CASSLADISYNEQFF
TRBV20-1	few	TRBJ2-2	NA	TGCAGCAAGGACCGGAGTGAGGGGGGGGAGCTGTTTTTT	CSKDRSEGGELFF
TRBV7-2	NA	TRBJ2-3	TRBD2	TGTGCCAGCAGCCCGGGGACTAGCGTGGATACGCAGTATTTT	CASSPGTSVDTQYF
TRBV4-3	NA	TRBJ2-7	NA	TGCGCCAGCAGCCAAGAAGCGGGTTACTACTACGAGCAGTACTTC	CASSQEAGYYYEQYF
TRBV29-1	few	TRBJ2-2	TRBD1	TGCAGCGTGTGGGGACAGTCGAACACCGGGGAGCTGTTTTTT	CSVWGQSNTGELFF
TRBV12-3/TRBV12-4	few	TRBJ2-1	TRBD2	TGTGCCAGCAGTTTAGGTGGGCGGGAGGTCGAAAATGAGCAGTTCTTC	CASSLGGREVENEQFF
TRBV4-3	few	TRBJ2-5	NA	TGCGCCAGCAGCCCCCGCTTACAGGGCGGGGAGACCCAGTACTTC	CASSPRLQGGETQYF
TRBV12-3/TRBV12-4	few	TRBJ2-7	TRBD1	TGTGCCAGCAGACGCGGGACAGGGCTATACGAGCAGTACTTC	CASRRGTGLYEQYF
TRBV7-3	many	TRBJ2-3	NA	TGTGCCAGCAGCCCGGGACTTTCCACAGATACGCAGTATTTT	CASSPGLSTDTQYF
TRBV20-1	NA	TRBJ2-1	NA	TGCAGTGCTAGAGACGAAAATGAGCAGTTCTTC	CSARDENEQFF
TRBV4-2	few	TRBJ2-3	NA	TGTGCCAGCAGCCAAGATAGCGGCGGGACCCCCACAGATACGCAGTATTTT	CASSQDSGGTPTDTQYF
TRBV3-1	NA	TRBJ2-2	NA	TGTGCCAGCAGCCGAGGGATTAACCGGGAGCTGTTTTTT	CASSRGINRELFF
TRBV12-3/TRBV12-4	few	TRBJ2-2	TRBD2	TGTGCCAGCCGAGAGCAGCGGGAGTTGTTTTTT	CASREQRELFF
TRBV6-5	few	TRBJ1-2	NA	TGTGCCAGCAGTTACGTGCCGGGGGTTGGGGTCTATGGCTACACCTTC	CASSYVPGVGVYGYTF
TRBV12-3/TRBV12-4	NA	TRBJ1-1	NA	TGTGCCAGCAGTTCCCCATTTTACGGTGAAGCTTTCTTT	CASSSPFYGEAFF
TRBV20-1	NA	TRBJ2-2	NA	TGCAGTGCTGGGACCACCGGGGAGCTGTTTTTT	CSAGTTGELFF
TRBV20-1	few	TRBJ2-5	TRBD2	TGCAGTGCTTTACGAGCGGGAGCGTTAGAGACCCAGTACTTC	CSALRAGALETQYF
TRBV20-1	NA	TRBJ2-2	NA	TGCAGTGCTAGGACTGTCGTCGGGGAGCTGTTTTTT	CSARTVVGELFF
TRBV6-1	few	TRBJ2-7	NA	TGTGCCAGCTCTCGGGAAAGCTACGAGCAGTACTTC	CASSRESYEQYF
TRBV28	few	TRBJ2-1	TRBD2	TGTGCCAGCAGTTCCCCAGCGGGAGTAACCTACAATGAGCAGTTCTTC	CASSSPAGVTYNEQFF
TRBV6-6	NA	TRBJ2-7	NA	TGTGCCAGCAGTCCACGACAGGCTGAGCAGTACTTC	CASSPRQAEQYF